The TCR beta chain described here comes from a study of T-cell reconstitution after alpha-beta-depleted transplantation in children (dated by TCRdb to about 2016). Looking at the study overall: The study quantitatively tracked T-cell immune reconstitution after TCRalphabeta/CD19-depleted allogeneic hematopoietic cell transplantation in children using TCR repertoire profiling.

The library was made by PCR. Sequenced using an Illumina HiSeq 2500. TCR libraries were prepared with molecular barcoding, using unique molecular identifiers to normalize TCRbeta repertoire quantification. The public reads were quality trimmed at Q25 with fastp and then assembled into clones with MiXCR by TCRdb, keeping productive beta chains. Entries that share a CDR3 protein sequence are merged under the most common genes and DNA. Recorded for this sample are 600,000 to 700,000 distinct CDR3 sequences; around 16% of them occurred a single time. In total, the top ten clones hold 0.85% to 1.3% of the sample. The CDR3 starts with the cysteine, ends with the phenylalanine, and has 13 residues. Kept here is only the CDR3 DNA, which spans 39 bases and is read in frame from base 1. According to the germline V gene, CDR1 reads KGHDR and CDR2 reads SFDVKD. The trim is 8 bases for V and 0 bases for J, with a gap of 8 bases between the germline ends.

To note about this clonotype: Its recognized antigen is unknown. The record has no base qualities; no much larger clone is one base away.

Sequences were derived from PBMCs from the stem cell graft donor, sampled from the stem cell graft. This receptor was obtained from a human donor who donated a stem cell graft to a child with acute myeloid leukemia. The chain is assembled from TRBV24-1 and TRBJ2-3; too little of a D gene remains to name it. In nucleotide form, the sequence is TGTGCCACCAAGCCAGCTAGCACAGATACGCAGTATTTT. It codes for CATKPASTDTQYF.